This T cell receptor (beta chain) was sequenced during a study of T cell responses to AZD1222 COVID-19 vaccine. This CDR3 comprises 15 residues. The germline V gene has CDR1 SGDLS and CDR2 YYNGEE. The ends were cut back, 0 bases at V and 1 base at J, with 7 bases in the middle. The protocol was immunoSEQ multiplex PCR, while the TCRdb copy is restricted to in-frame clones and leaves out a portion. The sample carries tens of thousands of clones, roughly 86% recorded once. This clonotype was sampled from an adult in good health. Sequenced here: peripheral blood, sampled on day 0 of MenACWY control vaccination. The chain is built from TRBV9 and TRBJ2-2, with unresolved D. The DNA for the CDR3 is TGTGCCAGCAGCGTAGCTGAAGGGAACACCGGGGAGCTGTTTTTT. Protein: CASSVAEGNTGELFF.